The clone carrying this TCR beta chain has just a few counts. Its antigen remains unknown. This entry belongs to a study of T-cell memory formation after mild COVID-19. Study-level points and caveats: Some responding clones appeared in pre-infection memory, suggesting cross-reactive memory joined.

TCRdb called the 5' RACE reads again in MiXCR, with one record for every CDR3 protein. Altogether approximately 89,000 distinct CDR3 sequences are present, roughly 13% being singletons, with the ten largest covering 35% to 50%. This CDR3 is built from 14 residues. Germline CDR1 is SGDLS and CDR2 is YYNGEE. Losses at the gene ends were 9 bases for V and 2 bases for J; bases not matched to a gene: 7. J is TRBJ2-3 and V is TRBV9; TRBD2 aligns across 9 bases. The TCR originated in a man between 18 and 29 years old who had mild COVID-19 (a few samples of this study predate the infection). Cell type and time point are not known. Sequenced sample: PBMCs or a T cell subset sorted from them (not recorded which). CDR3 sequence reads: CATTAGGDTDTQYF. In DNA form, the CDR3 reads TGTGCCACAACAGCGGGGGGCGACACAGATACGCAGTATTTT.